What follows are 20 T cell receptor beta chains derived from one specimen sequenced in a study of blood T cell repertoires in COVID-19. Here immunoSEQ multiplex PCR was the method, and the copy in TCRdb shows in-frame clones only, minus some. The data show some 270,000 clones, around nine tenths seen once. Material: peripheral blood. These receptors all stem from a man in his forties or fifties with active or convalescent COVID-19.

This clone was seen ten or more times. The chain links TRBV15 to TRBJ1-2; D may be TRBD1 (5 bases). V gave up 8 bases and J gave up 6 bases, with 16 bases separating them. The CDR3 spans 13 residues. Per germline, CDR1 LNHNV and CDR2 YYDKDF (reference sequence). CDR3 nucleotide sequence: TGTGCCACCGCGGCAGGGAGGTTGGATGGCTACACCTTC. Translated: CATAAGRLDGYTF.

The chain recombines TRBV24-1 with TRBJ1-2; the match to TRBD1 covers 8 bases. Germline trimming cut 4 bases from V and 6 bases from J; bases unmatched to any gene: 3. This CDR3 is 13 amino acids long. Germline loops: CDR1 KGHDR, CDR2 SFDVKD. This CDR3 is CATSDVTGDGYTF. The CDR3 DNA reads TGTGCCACCAGTGACGTGACAGGGGATGGCTACACCTTC.

This clone was seen only once. The gene calls are TRBV2 and TRBJ2-6; tentative D call: TRBD1 (6 bases). V was pared by 6 bases and J by 0 bases, with 9 bases between. CDR3 length: 15 residues. Germline CDR1 is SNHLY and CDR2 is FYNNEI. The chain's CDR3 is CASSGQISGANVLTF. CDR3 in DNA: TGTGCCAGCAGCGGACAGATCTCTGGGGCCAACGTCCTGACTTTC. The variable domain in full, completed from reference TRBV2 and TRBJ2-6, reads EPEVTQTPSHQVTQMGQEVILRCVPISNHLYFYWYRQILGQKVEFLVSFYNNEISEKSEIFDDQFSVERPDGSNFTLKIRSTKLEDSAMYFCASSGQISGANVLTFGAGSRLTVL.

This sequence joins TRBV10-2 and TRBJ1-2; D not resolved. Germline CDR1 is WSHSY and CDR2 is SAAADI. CDR3 length: 13 amino acids. Deletions cut 2 bases from V and 2 bases from J, with 6 bases between. The CDR3: CASSENRNYGYTF. Here the CDR3 DNA reads TGCGCCAGCAGTGAGAACAGAAACTATGGCTACACCTTC.

The chain has TRBV7-7 and TRBJ2-7; a weak D match, TRBD1 (6 bases). This CDR3 spans 15 amino acids. The V end was cut by 5 bases, the J end by 6 bases, with 20 bases between. Germline V gene sequence: CDR1 SSHAT, CDR2 FNYEAQ (reference sequence). The CDR3 reads CASSPTLQGPSEQYF. The CDR3 DNA follows: TGTGCCAGCAGCCCTACTTTACAGGGTCCCAGCGAGCAGTACTTC.

This clone was seen once. This chain links TRBV6-1 with TRBJ2-7; possibly TRBD1 for D (6 bases). Germline V gene data show CDR1 as MNHNS and CDR2 as SASEGT. The CDR3 is made up of 16 amino acids. Trimming stripped 4 bases from V and 0 bases from J, with 16 bases between. This CDR3 is CASSGRTQGHSYEQYF. CDR3 sequence (DNA): TGTGCCAGCAGTGGCCGTACACAGGGTCACTCCTACGAGCAGTACTTC.

The V gene is TRBV6-5, the J gene TRBJ1-1; 9 bases align to TRBD1. The CDR3 consists of 15 residues. Germline lookup yields CDR1 MNHEY and CDR2 SVGAGI. Trimming took 5 bases from V and 4 from J; bases not matched to a gene: 8. CDR3 sequence (DNA): TGTGCCAGCAGTCCGTACGGACAGGGGAGCACTGAAGCTTTCTTT. Encoded protein: CASSPYGQGSTEAFF.

V gene TRBV9 combines with J gene TRBJ1-2; maybe TRBD1 (6 bases). The V end was cut by 3 bases, the J end by 6 bases, with 15 bases between. CDR3 size: 14 residues. Germline V gene sequence: CDR1 SGDLS, CDR2 YYNGEE. CDR3 sequence reads: CASSGRGHWNGYTF. The CDR3 DNA reads as TGTGCCAGCAGCGGACGGGGACACTGGAATGGCTACACCTTC.

The chain uses TRBV20-1 and TRBJ2-1; TRBD1 might be the D (5 bases). This CDR3 is 11 amino acids long. Germline CDR1 reads DFQATT; CDR2 reads SNEGSKA (reference sequence). V lost 3 bases and J 9 bases, leaving 9 bases between the germline ends. The chain's CDR3 is CSARSRAEQFF. As DNA, the CDR3 is TGCAGTGCTAGGAGCAGGGCTGAGCAGTTCTTC.

The chain's CDR3 is CATLPGLVSGELFF. CDR3 DNA sequence: TGTGCCACCCTCCCGGGACTAGTAAGCGGGGAGCTGTTTTTT. This sequence joins TRBV10-3 and TRBJ2-2; 8 bases fit TRBD2. Germline CDR1 reads ENHRY; CDR2 reads SYGVKD. V shed 10 bases, J shed 7 bases, and the junction held 11 bases outside the gene matches. CDR3 size: 14 residues.

The chain couples TRBV3-1 (or the pseudogene TRBV3-2) to TRBJ2-3, with 13 nucleotides matching TRBD2. Per the germline V gene, CDR1 is LGHDT and CDR2 is YNNKEL (reference sequence). The CDR3 spans 19 residues. V shed 5 bases and J 2 bases; nucleotides not matched to a gene: 13. The CDR3: CASSSAGLAGALYTDTQYF. The CDR3 DNA reads as TGTGCCAGCAGCTCAGCCGGACTAGCGGGGGCTCTATACACAGATACGCAGTATTTT.

This clone was found once. The chain links TRBV3-1 (or the pseudogene TRBV3-2) to TRBJ2-3; TRBD2 agrees at 14 bases. The V gene's germline CDR1 is LGHDT and CDR2 YNNKEL (reference sequence). This CDR3 region has 18 residues. V lost 0 bases and J lost 7; bases outside the gene matches: 9. The CDR3 sequence: CASSQERLAGGRGYTQYF. Here the CDR3 DNA reads TGTGCCAGCAGCCAAGAGCGACTAGCGGGAGGGCGGGGATATACGCAGTATTTT.

V is TRBV10-2 and J is TRBJ1-2; 9 positions match TRBD1. CDR3 length: 18 amino acids. In germline, CDR1 is WSHSY, CDR2 SAAADI. The trim removed 3 bases at V and 4 bases at J, leaving 15 bases unmatched. The CDR3 bases are TGCGCCAGCAGTGACCTGGACAGGGGCGCCAACCCGATCTATGGCTACACCTTC. Its translation: CASSDLDRGANPIYGYTF.

The chain couples TRBV4-1 to TRBJ2-7; possible D gene TRBD2, 6 bases. The V gene lost 0 bases and the J gene lost 4 bases, with 16 bases spanning the gap. CDR3 length equals 16 residues. Germline assignment: CDR1 MGHRA and CDR2 YSYEKL. The CDR3, as DNA: TGCGCCAGCAGCCAAGAGAGTGGGACTTCCTCTTACGAGCAGTACTTC. Its translation: CASSQESGTSSYEQYF.

The J gene is TRBJ2-3, the V gene TRBV25-1, with TRBD2 identical over 10 bases. The germline V gene encodes CDR1 MGHDK and CDR2 SYGVNS. The V gene end was trimmed by 6 bases and the J gene end by 2 bases; junction bases not matched to a gene: 5. The CDR3 extends over 15 amino acids. CDR3 region: CASRRTSGYTDTQYF. CDR3 DNA sequence: TGTGCCAGCAGGAGGACTAGCGGTTACACAGATACGCAGTATTTT. The whole variable domain, filled in from reference TRBV25-1 and TRBJ2-3, reads EADIYQTPRYLVIGTGKKITLECSQTMGHDKMYWYQQDPGMELHLIHYSYGVNSTEKGDLSSESTVSRIRTEHFPLTLESARPSHTSQYLCASRRTSGYTDTQYFGPGTRLTVL.

The chain recombines TRBV6-5 with TRBJ2-2; D is possibly TRBD1 (6 bases). This CDR3 has 14 residues. V dropped 7 bases and J dropped 1 base, with 10 bases sitting between them. Germline CDR1 MNHEY, CDR2 SVGAGI. CDR3 DNA: TGTGCCAGCAACCCGGGACAGAACACCGGGGAGCTGTTTTTT. Amino acid sequence: CASNPGQNTGELFF.

In its sample, this clone was seen once. The rearrangement joins TRBV11-3 to TRBJ2-2, with D hard to call. The CDR3 has 13 amino acids. The V gene lost 3 bases and the J gene lost 4 bases, with 6 bases spanning the gap. CDR1 and CDR2 from the germline V gene are SGHNT and YENEEA. The CDR3 DNA follows: TGTGCCAGCAGCTTCCAATCCACCGGGGAGCTGTTTTTT. Translated: CASSFQSTGELFF.

The chain uses TRBV19 and TRBJ1-6; D uncertain. The CDR3 is 13 amino acids. The germline gives CDR1 LNHDA, CDR2 SQIVND (reference sequence). The V and J ends lost 7 bases and 7 bases respectively, with 11 bases between them. CDR3: CASTDRGNSPLHF. The CDR3 nucleotides read TGTGCCAGTACCGACCGCGGGAATTCACCCCTCCACTTT.

The CDR3 sequence is CASSRDYSNQPQHF. In DNA form, the CDR3 reads TGTGCCAGTAGTAGGGACTATAGCAATCAGCCCCAGCATTTT. The chain combines TRBV19 with TRBJ1-5; TRBD1 might be the D (5 bases). The CDR3 is 14 amino acids. The V and J ends lost 4 bases and 0 bases respectively, with 7 bases between them. CDR1 is LNHDA, CDR2 SQIVND, per germline (reference sequence). Complete variable domain (other parts from reference TRBV19 and TRBJ1-5): DGGITQSPKYLFRKEGQNVTLSCEQNLNHDAMYWYRQDPGQGLRLIYYSQIVNDFQKGDIAEGYSVSREKKESFPLTVTSAQKNPTAFYLCASSRDYSNQPQHFGDGTRLSIL.

This chain uses TRBV28 with TRBJ1-5; 7 bases align to TRBD1. Germline trimming cut 5 bases from V and 1 base from J; bases unmatched to any gene: 2. The CDR3 runs to 14 residues. The germline gives CDR1 MDHEN, CDR2 SYDVKM. CDR3 loop: CASSPTGSNQPQHF. Written as DNA, the CDR3 is TGTGCCAGCAGTCCGACAGGGAGCAATCAGCCCCAGCATTTT.